Shown below are 28 T cell receptor beta chains from a single sample sequenced in a study of T-cell memory formation after mild COVID-19. TCRdb re-called the 5' RACE reads through MiXCR, storing one row per CDR3 protein. The sample records 550,000 to 600,000 distinct CDR3 sequences, roughly 22% being singletons. The specimen was PBMCs or a T cell subset sorted from them (not recorded which). These receptors all stem from an adult woman who had mild COVID-19 (a few samples of this study predate the infection). Cell type and time point are not known.

This clonotype has a handful of counts. The chain combines TRBV7-9 with TRBJ2-5; TRBD2 agrees at 9 bases. The junction had 9 bases not matched to a gene; V was cut back by 5 bases and J by 5 bases. This CDR3 comprises 15 residues. The germline gives CDR1 SEHNR, CDR2 FQNEAQ (reference sequence). The CDR3 loop reads CASSRAGGSGETQYF. In DNA, the CDR3 is TGTGCCAGCAGCAGGGCGGGAGGGTCAGGGGAGACCCAGTACTTC.

The chain couples TRBV7-9 to TRBJ2-7; D may correspond to TRBD1 or TRBD2 (5 bases each). The CDR3 loop spans 13 amino acids. Germline loops: CDR1 SEHNR, CDR2 FQNEAQ (reference sequence). Trimming took 0 bases from V and 7 from J, leaving 10 bases between them. The CDR3 DNA reads as TGTGCCAGCAGCTTAGCGTGGGACCAGGAGCAGTACTTC. Translating it yields CASSLAWDQEQYF.

The chain links TRBV29-1 to TRBJ2-1, with 8 bases fitting TRBD2. Germline CDR1 is SQVTM and CDR2 is ANQGSEA. This CDR3 has 16 amino acids. J lost 3 bases, V lost 4 bases, and 11 bases had no gene match. In DNA, the CDR3 is TGCAGCGTTGTTCTAGCGGGCTCCAGGAACTACAATGAGCAGTTCTTC. This translates into CSVVLAGSRNYNEQFF.

This clonotype was observed many times. The chain combines TRBV2 with TRBJ2-7; 11 bases are a match to TRBD1. CDR3 length: 13 amino acids. V was pared by 6 bases and J by 3 bases, with 1 base of the junction left unmatched. The V gene's germline CDR1 is SNHLY and CDR2 FYNNEI. The CDR3 here is CASRGQGVYEQYF. As DNA, the CDR3 is TGTGCCAGCAGGGGACAGGGGGTCTACGAGCAGTACTTC.

Ten or more counts support this clonotype. This chain uses TRBV29-1 with TRBJ1-1, with 7 bases that match TRBD1. Trimming took 6 bases from V and 7 from J; bases not matched to a gene: 11. The CDR3 loop spans 13 amino acids. Per germline, CDR1 SQVTM and CDR2 ANQGSEA. The CDR3: CSVPLDRESEAFF. The CDR3 coding sequence is TGCAGCGTACCGCTAGACAGGGAAAGTGAAGCTTTCTTT.

In this sample, this clonotype turned up a few times. The chain recombines TRBV3-1 with TRBJ1-1; 9 positions match TRBD1. V gave up 6 bases and J gave up 5 bases; unmatched junction bases: 7. The CDR3 has 14 amino acids. Looked up from germline, CDR1 is LGHDT and CDR2 is YNNKEL (reference sequence). CDR3 sequence: CASRGGQGVTEAFF. The CDR3 nucleotides are TGTGCCAGCAGAGGGGGACAGGGAGTTACTGAAGCTTTCTTT.

This clonotype showed up just a few times. V is TRBV5-1 and J is TRBJ2-7, with 8 bases lining up with TRBD1. After removal of 2 bases from V and 0 bases from J, the junction contained 16 bases not matched to a gene. The CDR3 sequence is 19 residues long. Germline V CDR1 and CDR2: SGHRS, YFSETQ. The CDR3 nucleotides read TGCGCCAGCAGCTTATTCCCGCGTACAGGGGGTCTCCCCTCCTACGAGCAGTACTTC. Protein: CASSLFPRTGGLPSYEQYF.

This chain uses TRBV18 with TRBJ2-7, with 11 bases fitting TRBD2. Germline V lookup: CDR1 KGHSH, CDR2 LQKENI. The V segment lost 2 bases and the J segment 10 bases; nucleotides outside the gene matches: 7. There are 14 residues in the CDR3. Here the CDR3 reads CASSPIGGLAEQYF. The CDR3 nucleotides are TGTGCCAGCTCACCAATAGGGGGACTAGCGGAACAGTACTTC.

This clonotype was counted a few times. Here the CDR3 reads CASSLATLAGSGETQYF. The CDR3 DNA is TGTGCCAGCAGCTTAGCTACACTAGCGGGGTCGGGCGAGACCCAGTACTTC. The chain carries TRBV7-8 and TRBJ2-5, with TRBD2 matching 10 bases. Germline V CDR1 and CDR2: SGHVS, FQNEAQ. V shed 0 bases, J shed 5 bases, and the junction held 9 bases outside the gene matches. The CDR3 has 17 residues.

This clonotype was found a few times. This sequence joins TRBV29-1 and TRBJ2-1; 9 nucleotides match TRBD1. The CDR3 is 15 residues long. In germline, CDR1 is SQVTM, CDR2 ANQGSEA. Losses at the gene ends were 6 bases for V and 4 bases for J; bases not matched to a gene: 10. The CDR3 coding sequence is TGCAGCGTGAGGGGGGGACAGGGATATTACAATGAGCAGTTCTTC. It specifies CSVRGGQGYYNEQFF.

This clonotype has more than one count but fewer than ten. The chain couples TRBV5-6 to TRBJ1-2, with D possibly TRBD1 on 6 matching bases. Germline loops: CDR1 SGHDT, CDR2 YYEEEE. The ends were cut back, 8 bases at V and 1 base at J, with 18 bases in the middle. This CDR3 region has 15 residues. The CDR3 DNA follows: TGTGCCAGTAATATCCAAGGACAGATTAACTATGGCTACACCTTC. Translating gives CASNIQGQINYGYTF.

This clonotype was detected a few times. V usage is TRBV27 and J usage is TRBJ2-3; no clear D. The length of the CDR3 is 15 residues. Trimming removed 4 bases at V and 3 bases at J, with 14 bases between. Germline V CDR1 and CDR2: MNHEY, SMNVEV (reference sequence). CDR3 region: CASSSTPLGTDTQYF. CDR3 DNA: TGTGCCAGCAGTTCGACGCCTCTTGGGACAGATACGCAGTATTTT.

This clonotype showed up just a few times. The rearrangement links TRBV7-3 to TRBJ2-1; TRBD2 agrees at 7 bases. The V segment lost 2 bases and the J segment 4 bases; nucleotides outside the gene matches: 5. Germline assignment: CDR1 SGHTA and CDR2 FQGTGA. The CDR3 runs 15 residues. The CDR3 protein is CASSLALAKYNEQFF. CDR3 bases: TGTGCCAGCAGCTTAGCACTAGCGAAATACAATGAGCAGTTCTTC.

V is TRBV27 and J is TRBJ2-2; D is unresolved. The V and J ends lost 4 bases and 0 bases respectively, with 6 bases between them. The CDR3 extends over 14 amino acids. The V gene's germline CDR1 is MNHEY and CDR2 SMNVEV (reference sequence). The CDR3 DNA is TGTGCCAGCAGTTGGCAGGCGAACACCGGGGAGCTGTTTTTT. Its protein is CASSWQANTGELFF.

The V call is TRBV18, the J call TRBJ2-1; TRBD1 might be the D (5 bases). CDR3 length: 16 residues. V dropped 0 bases and J dropped 4 bases, with 13 bases sitting between them. Germline V CDR1 and CDR2: KGHSH, LQKENI. CDR3: CASSPPRAGQYNEQFF. The CDR3 DNA reads as TGTGCCAGCTCACCACCTCGGGCAGGGCAGTACAATGAGCAGTTCTTC.

V gene TRBV11-2 combines with J gene TRBJ2-2; D uncertain. The CDR3 runs 14 residues. Trimming took 6 bases from V and 1 from J, leaving 9 bases between them. The germline CDR1 and CDR2 sequences are SGHAT and FQNNGV. CDR3 in DNA: TGTGCCAGCAGTCCCATTAGGAACACCGGGGAGCTGTTTTTT. The encoded protein is CASSPIRNTGELFF.

The chain joins TRBV29-1 to TRBJ2-7; 10 bases match TRBD2. The CDR3 has 13 residues. With 6 bases clipped from V and 4 bases from J, the junction kept 6 bases outside the gene matches. Per germline, CDR1 SQVTM and CDR2 ANQGSEA. CDR3 protein: CSVPGLAEYEQYF. The CDR3 nucleotides are TGCAGCGTCCCCGGACTAGCGGAATACGAGCAGTACTTC.

The CDR3 region has the DNA TGTGCCAGCAGTTACTGGAGGAACACAGATACGCAGTATTTT. As protein: CASSYWRNTDTQYF. The chain links TRBV6-5 to TRBJ2-3, with D possibly TRBD2 on 5 matching bases. Trimming cost V 1 base and J 2 bases, with 7 bases left between them. The CDR3 totals 14 residues. Germline CDR1 reads MNHEY; CDR2 reads SVGAGI.

This chain connects TRBV20-1 to TRBJ1-2; a possible D gene is TRBD1 (5 bases). Trimming shortened V by 3 bases and J by 2 bases, and 10 bases separated the two germline ends. Looked up from germline, CDR1 is DFQATT and CDR2 is SNEGSKA (reference sequence). The CDR3 extends over 13 amino acids. CDR3 residues: CSASSGLNYGYTF. CDR3 nucleotide sequence: TGCAGTGCTAGTTCAGGGTTAAACTATGGCTACACCTTC.

This clonotype is a singleton in its sample. V usage is TRBV24-1 and J usage is TRBJ1-5; 8 bases are a match to TRBD1. The trim removed 4 bases at V and 7 bases at J, leaving 2 bases unmatched. There are 13 residues in the CDR3. Germline loops: CDR1 KGHDR, CDR2 SFDVKD. The CDR3 here is CATSETGVQPQHF. In DNA, the CDR3 is TGTGCCACCAGTGAGACAGGGGTCCAGCCCCAGCATTTT.

This clonotype was observed a few times. The chain uses TRBV11-1 and TRBJ2-1, with TRBD2 matching 7 bases. The ends lost 10 bases at V and 2 bases at J; junction bases unmatched: 5. CDR1 and CDR2 from the germline V gene are SGHAT and FQDESV (reference sequence). The CDR3 loop spans 13 amino acids. CDR3 DNA: TGTGCCACGAGCGGGGAGCCCTACAATGAGCAGTTCTTC. It yields the protein CATSGEPYNEQFF.

The chain links TRBV11-2 to TRBJ2-4; the D is unclear. V gave up 1 base and J gave up 0 bases, with 22 bases separating them. The CDR3 runs 20 residues. Germline CDR1 is SGHAT and CDR2 is FQNNGV. In DNA form, the CDR3 reads TGTGCCAGCAGCTTAGGGGGTCTAACTCCAAGTCTCTTAGCCAAAAACATTCAGTACTTC. The encoded protein is CASSLGGLTPSLLAKNIQYF.

This clonotype was recorded many times. The chain is built from TRBV4-1 and TRBJ1-1; tentative D call: TRBD1 (5 bases). In germline, CDR1 is MGHRA, CDR2 YSYEKL. CDR3 length: 15 residues. V was cut by 0 bases and J by 4 bases, with 12 bases left in between. The CDR3 loop is CASSQDRGGATEAFF. For the CDR3, the DNA is TGCGCCAGCAGCCAAGATCGGGGCGGGGCCACTGAAGCTTTCTTT.

The rearrangement links TRBV7-9 to TRBJ2-1, with 10 bases that match TRBD2. Germline-derived CDR1 and CDR2 are SEHNR and FQNEAQ (reference sequence). V was pared by 4 bases and J by 14 bases, with 11 bases of the junction left unmatched. The CDR3 has 14 amino acids. CDR3 protein: CASSSGGLAGVKFF. The DNA for the CDR3 is TGTGCCAGCAGCTCAGGGGGGCTAGCGGGAGTAAAGTTCTTC. Supplemented by reference TRBV7-9 and TRBJ2-1, the full variable domain reads DTGVSQNPRHKITKRGQNVTFRCDPISEHNRLYWYRQTLGQGPEFLTYFQNEAQLEKSRLLSDRFSAERPKGSFSTLEIQRTEQGDSAMYLCASSSGGLAGVKFFGPGTRLTVL.

This clonotype was detected ten times or more. The chain recombines TRBV18 with TRBJ2-5; D unresolved. V was pared by 3 bases and J by 1 base, with 9 bases between. Germline CDR1 and CDR2: KGHSH and LQKENI. This CDR3 has 14 amino acids. The CDR3: CASSPDKVQETQYF. CDR3 nucleotides: TGTGCCAGCTCACCCGACAAGGTCCAAGAGACCCAGTACTTC.

The chain uses TRBV20-1 and TRBJ2-1; 7 bases are shared with TRBD2. CDR1 and CDR2 (germline): DFQATT, SNEGSKA (reference sequence). With 0 bases clipped from V and 7 bases from J, the junction kept 6 bases outside the gene matches. CDR3 length: 14 residues. In DNA form, the CDR3 reads TGCAGTGCTAGAGACCCGGGGGGTACGAATGAGCAGTTCTTC. Translated: CSARDPGGTNEQFF.

This clonotype has only a few counts. The V gene is TRBV7-6, the J gene TRBJ2-5; 9 bases are shared with TRBD2. Germline-derived CDR1 and CDR2 are SGHVS and FNYEAQ. This CDR3 has 16 residues. The trim removed 2 bases at V and 2 bases at J, leaving 6 bases unmatched. The DNA for the CDR3 is TGTGCCAGCAGCTTAAGTGCTAGCGGGGTACAAGAGACCCAGTACTTC. This sequence encodes CASSLSASGVQETQYF.

The V gene is TRBV4-2, the J gene TRBJ2-4; 7 bases align to TRBD2. Per the germline V gene, CDR1 is LGHNA and CDR2 is YNFKEQ. V shed 0 bases, J shed 1 base, and the junction held 6 bases outside the gene matches. The CDR3 is 17 amino acids. The CDR3: CASSQEGRGGAKNIQYF. In DNA, the CDR3 is TGTGCCAGCAGCCAAGAAGGGCGGGGAGGGGCCAAAAACATTCAGTACTTC.